The clone carrying this T cell receptor beta chain was recorded at least ten times. Other DNA variants within this sample encode the same CDR3. This specimen belongs to a study of shared clonotypes between healthy human individuals. Genomic DNA, for the unsorted samples, came from some 100 million PBMCs. V was clipped by 1 base and J by 4 bases; unmatched bases: 7. The CDR3 sequence is 16 residues long. CDR1 is GTSNPN, CDR2 SVGIG, per germline (reference sequence). Original processing notes: Filtering differed for immunoSEQ, which gave only junction sequences without quality scores. The protocol was immunoSEQ multiplex PCR, while the TCRdb copy is restricted to in-frame clones and leaves out a portion. V, J and clone size derive from that table, while D and trimming were established from the DNA sequence. Of hundreds of thousands of clones in the sample, just over 75% were seen once.

Sequencing was performed on PBMCs. V gene TRBV30 combines with J gene TRBJ2-3, with 11 nucleotides matching TRBD2. The sequence derives from a woman aged 40 to 55 in good health. Some clones in this sample may be carry-over from other donors' samples. The CDR3 nucleotides read TGTGCCTGGAGTGGGCGGCTAGCGGGAGGACCAGATACGCAGTATTTT. This translates into CAWSGRLAGGPDTQYF.